This T cell receptor beta chain was retrieved from a study of T cell repertoires in cytomegalovirus infection. On this clonotype itself: The antigen is unknown.

Study-wide points: Frequencies of public TCR beta families were cumulated, and this identified carriers of CMV plus the relevant HLA. Within the response measured ex vivo, HLA-C-restricted CMV-specific TCR beta clonotypes were dominant.

The ends lost 2 bases at V and 4 bases at J; junction bases unmatched: 8. CDR3 size: 16 residues. Germline values: CDR1 ENHRY, CDR2 SYGVKD. TCRdb called the reads again in MiXCR, with one record for every CDR3 protein. The sample shows 200,000 to 250,000 distinct CDR3 sequences, around 35% of them seen only once. The sample here was CD8+ T cells from cultured PBMCs, taken from culture after CMV antigen stimulation. V is TRBV10-3 and J is TRBJ2-1, with 7 bases lining up with TRBD2. The origin of this receptor is a human donor in good health (CMV status not recorded). Some clones in this sample may be carry-over from other donors' samples. CDR3 region: CAISEEGTTTYNEQFF. The CDR3 DNA is TGTGCCATCAGTGAGGAAGGGACTACTACATACAATGAGCAGTTCTTC.